The next 31 T cell receptor beta chains were all read from a single sample in a study of cytomegalovirus exposure and HLA in healthy donors. It was with 60 Vbeta and 13 Jbeta primers that the PCR ran. Profiling relied on immunoSEQ multiplex PCR, and the TCRdb table lists in-frame clones only, not all of them. Seen here are almost 90,000 clones, around 85% observed once, and the top ten hold 6.5% to 8.5%. Sequencing was carried out using PBMCs. The receptor set was obtained from a man between 35 and 55 years old in good health and CMV-seropositive.

The chain has TRBV7-9 and TRBJ1-1; D not resolved. The CDR3 consists of 14 residues. Germline-derived CDR1 and CDR2 are SEHNR and FQNEAQ (reference sequence). V was shortened by 1 base and J by 3 bases, with 9 bases between the two germline ends. The CDR3 nucleotides are TGTGCCAGCAGCTTAGTCCGGGTGGACACTGAAGCTTTCTTT. Translation gives CASSLVRVDTEAFF.

The V call is TRBV11-2, the J call TRBJ2-5; perhaps TRBD2 as D (5 bases). Judging by the DNA end, TRBJ2-7 fits better; the J call may be wrong. Germline CDR1 reads SGHAT; CDR2 reads FQNNGV. This CDR3 region has 14 residues. CDR3 sequence: CASSLDGEGGEQYF. CDR3 bases: TGTGCCAGCAGCTTAGATGGCGAGGGCGGCGAGCAGTACTTC.

The chain carries TRBV11-3 and TRBJ2-5; TRBD2 matches at 8 bases. The ends lost 5 bases at V and 5 bases at J; junction bases unmatched: 16. CDR3 size: 17 residues. Germline lookup yields CDR1 SGHNT and CDR2 YENEEA. The chain's CDR3 is CASSQRPGGTAWETQYF. CDR3 bases: TGTGCCAGCAGCCAACGGCCGGGGGGGACCGCCTGGGAGACCCAGTACTTC. Filled out from reference TRBV11-3 and TRBJ2-5, the complete variable domain reads EAGVVQSPRYKIIEKKQPVAFWCNPISGHNTLYWYLQNLGQGPELLIRYENEEAVDDSQLPKDRFSAERLKGVDSTLKIQPAELGDSAVYLCASSQRPGGTAWETQYFGPGTRLLVL.

This sequence joins TRBV30 and TRBJ2-5, with 13 bases aligning to TRBD2. CDR3 length: 14 amino acids. V lost 3 bases and J lost 7; bases outside the gene matches: 5. The germline CDR1 and CDR2 sequences are GTSNPN and SVGIG (reference sequence). DNA for the CDR3: TGTGCCTGGAGGACTAGCGGGGGGTCGGGGACCCAGTACTTC. Translating it yields CAWRTSGGSGTQYF.

This rearrangement joins TRBV6-6 to TRBJ2-1, with D possibly being TRBD1 (5 bases). This CDR3 region has 16 residues. The ends were cut back, 5 bases at V and 2 bases at J, with 16 bases in the middle. The germline gives CDR1 MNHNY, CDR2 SVGAGI (reference sequence). The CDR3 loop is CASSRTAEGAYNEQFF. CDR3 nucleotides: TGTGCCAGCAGTCGAACTGCGGAAGGGGCCTACAATGAGCAGTTCTTC.

The chain employs TRBV18 and TRBJ2-7, with 7 bases matching TRBD2. The CDR3 extends over 13 amino acids. With 4 bases clipped from V and 6 bases from J, the junction kept 6 bases outside the gene matches. CDR1 is KGHSH and CDR2 is LQKENI in the germline V gene. The CDR3, as DNA: TGTGCCAGCTCACAGGGGAGGGTGAGCGAGCAGTACTTC. It translates to CASSQGRVSEQYF. The whole variable domain, remainder taken from reference TRBV18 and TRBJ2-7, is NAGVMQNPRHLVRRRGQEARLRCSPMKGHSHVYWYRQLPEEGLKFMVYLQKENIIDESGMPKERFSAEFPKEGPSILRIQQVVRGDSAAYFCASSQGRVSEQYFGPGTRLTVT.

This chain connects TRBV6-6 to TRBJ1-3; D is undetermined. CDR1 and CDR2 (germline): MNHNY, SVGAGI (reference sequence). V lost 6 bases, J lost 8 bases, and 14 bases lay in between. The CDR3 has 13 amino acids. The CDR3 region has the DNA TGTGCCAGCAGACGACCGCCCCGGGACACCATATATTTT. It codes for CASRRPPRDTIYF.

The chain links TRBV5-8 to TRBJ1-1; tentatively, D is TRBD1 (6 bases). Germline V gene sequence: CDR1 SGHTS, CDR2 YDEGEE. CDR3 size: 13 residues. Trimming shortened V by 2 bases and J by 6 bases, and 11 bases separated the two germline ends. Written as DNA, the CDR3 is TGTGCCAGCAGCTTCACAGGGTGGTCTGAAGCTTTCTTT. This sequence encodes CASSFTGWSEAFF.

This chain joins TRBV7-9 and TRBJ2-5; 7 bases align to TRBD1. The J call may not be correct, given that the DNA end is closer to TRBJ2-7. Germline values: CDR1 SEHNR, CDR2 FQNEAQ (reference sequence). The length of the CDR3 is 13 residues. As DNA, the CDR3 is TGTGCCAGCAGCCCGACAGGGAACTACGAGCAGTACTTC. Protein product: CASSPTGNYEQYF.

This clone has just a few counts. The chain carries TRBV5-3 and TRBJ1-2; TRBD1 matches at 8 bases. TRBV5-3 is identified as an open reading frame with a role that is uncertain. V shed 4 bases and J 5 bases; nucleotides not matched to a gene: 4. This CDR3 is built from 13 residues. The CDR3 sequence is CARSRTGPYGYTF. Here the CDR3 DNA reads TGTGCCAGAAGCAGGACAGGGCCTTATGGCTACACCTTC.

This clone was counted between two and nine times. The rearrangement uses TRBV15 and TRBJ2-1; TRBD1 agrees at 8 bases. The CDR3 runs 14 residues. Germline assignment: CDR1 LNHNV and CDR2 YYDKDF (reference sequence). J gave up 8 bases and V 6 bases, and 9 bases lay outside the gene matches. The CDR3 sequence is CATSSGTGVHEQFF. Written as DNA, the CDR3 is TGTGCCACCAGTTCCGGGACAGGCGTACATGAGCAGTTCTTC.

V and J are TRBV29-1 and TRBJ2-1; D remains unclear. The CDR3 is made up of 14 amino acids. The V gene lost 7 bases and the J gene lost 2 bases, with 15 bases spanning the gap. Germline CDR1 reads SQVTM; CDR2 reads ANQGSEA. CDR3 residues: CSAPRYRPYNEQFF. CDR3 DNA: TGCAGCGCCCCGAGGTACCGTCCCTACAATGAGCAGTTCTTC.

The chain combines TRBV27 with TRBJ2-1; 8 bases line up with TRBD2. V trimming: 3 bases; J trimming: 4 bases; junction bases outside the gene matches: 17. The CDR3 runs 19 residues. CDR1 is MNHEY, CDR2 SMNVEV, per germline (reference sequence). In nucleotides, the CDR3 is TGTGCCAGCAGTTTTCGGGGCTTCCCAAGCGGGGGACAATACAATGAGCAGTTCTTC. Its translation: CASSFRGFPSGGQYNEQFF.

This sequence joins TRBV11-3 and TRBJ2-7, with 8 bases matching TRBD1. The CDR3 runs to 15 residues. V lost 5 bases, J lost 6 bases, and 12 bases stayed unmatched. Germline V CDR1 and CDR2: SGHNT, YENEEA. CDR3 coding DNA: TGTGCCAGCAGCGAGCTCTCCGGGACAGGTAGCGAGCAGTACTTC. Translation gives CASSELSGTGSEQYF.

The chain employs TRBV19 and TRBJ1-5; D not certain. This CDR3 is built from 13 residues. Trimming removed 1 base at V and 6 bases at J, with 7 bases between. Germline V gives CDR1 LNHDA, CDR2 SQIVND (reference sequence). This chain's CDR3 is CASSIGPAQPQHF. The CDR3 nucleotides are TGTGCCAGTAGTATAGGGCCCGCTCAGCCCCAGCATTTT.

J is TRBJ2-1 and V is TRBV7-3; 8 positions agree with TRBD2. V was pared by 3 bases and J by 7 bases, with 11 bases of the junction left unmatched. The CDR3 covers 16 residues. CDR1 and CDR2 (germline): SGHTA, FQGTGA. The CDR3 protein is CASSFSGSGLANEQFF. For the CDR3, the DNA is TGTGCCAGCAGCTTTTCGGGGAGTGGACTAGCAAATGAGCAGTTCTTC.

The J gene is TRBJ2-3, the V gene TRBV6-4; possibly TRBD2 for D (6 bases). CDR1 and CDR2 from the germline V gene are MRHNA and SNTAGT. CDR3 size: 13 residues. Trimming removed 6 bases from V and 5 bases from J, with 12 bases in between. The CDR3 spells CASSAGSQDTQYF. The CDR3 nucleotides are TGTGCCAGCAGCGCCGGGAGTCAAGATACGCAGTATTTT.

The genes are TRBV6-5 and TRBJ2-7, with D tentatively TRBD1 (7 bases). The V end lost 6 bases, the J end lost 11 bases, and 23 bases lay between the germline ends. The germline V gene has CDR1 MNHEY and CDR2 SVGAGI. The CDR3 is 14 residues long. The CDR3 DNA reads TGTGCCAGCAGCCAAGGGGGGACAGTGGGTGTGGAGTACTTC. Amino acid sequence: CASSQGGTVGVEYF.

This rearrangement joins TRBV9 to TRBJ2-3, with D perhaps TRBD2 (6 bases). The CDR3 is 15 amino acids. CDR1 is SGDLS, CDR2 YYNGEE, per germline. V was pared by 1 base and J by 2 bases, with 11 bases between. The CDR3 region has the DNA TGTGCCAGCAGCGTATCACCTAGCGTCACAGATACGCAGTATTTT. Encoded protein: CASSVSPSVTDTQYF.

This clone has a handful of counts. The V and J genes are TRBV7-6 and TRBJ1-5; D might be TRBD1 (6 bases). This CDR3 spans 14 amino acids. V was clipped by 4 bases and J by 5 bases, with 12 bases between them. Germline CDR1 is SGHVS and CDR2 is FNYEAQ. The CDR3 nucleotides are TGTGCCAGCAGCTCACAGGGAGGGGATCAGCCCCAGCATTTT. Protein sequence: CASSSQGGDQPQHF.

The chain combines TRBV6-1 with TRBJ1-5; 7 bases align to TRBD1. The CDR3 contains 15 residues. CDR1 and CDR2 (germline): MNHNS, SASEGT. V lost 0 bases, J lost 10 bases, and 9 bases stayed unmatched. CDR3 sequence: CASSEANRGVTPQHF. CDR3 DNA sequence: TGTGCCAGCAGTGAAGCGAACAGGGGAGTCACCCCCCAGCATTTT.

The V and J genes are TRBV9 and TRBJ1-2, with TRBD1 matching 9 bases. Germline V gene data show CDR1 as SGDLS and CDR2 as YYNGEE. Unmatched junction bases numbered 2, after V lost 2 bases and J lost 0 bases. The CDR3 spans 15 residues. Written as DNA, the CDR3 is TGTGCCAGCAGCGTGGGGACAGGGACTAACTATGGCTACACCTTC. Protein product: CASSVGTGTNYGYTF.

This chain connects TRBV11-2 to TRBJ2-7, with 8 bases identical to TRBD2. The CDR3 loop spans 16 amino acids. V dropped 5 bases and J dropped 7; count of bases not matched to a gene: 16. Germline V gene data show CDR1 as SGHAT and CDR2 as FQNNGV. The CDR3 nucleotides read TGTGCCAGCAGCCCACGCAGTCCGGGAGGGCGGCTTGAGCAGTACTTC. It specifies CASSPRSPGGRLEQYF.

The rearrangement joins TRBV28 to TRBJ2-3, with TRBD2 as a possible D gene (6 bases). V was pared by 7 bases and J by 0 bases, with 11 bases between. Germline CDR1 reads MDHEN; CDR2 reads SYDVKM. CDR3 length: 14 amino acids. CDR3: CASIAGTSTDTQYF. The CDR3 DNA reads TGTGCCAGCATTGCGGGGACTAGCACAGATACGCAGTATTTT.

The chain is built from TRBV4-2 and TRBJ2-1; TRBD2 might be the D (5 bases). V shed 3 bases and J shed 4 bases, with 19 bases lying between them. Germline-derived CDR1 and CDR2 are LGHNA and YNFKEQ. The CDR3 consists of 17 residues. The CDR3 is CASSHLAGRGKYNEQFF. Written as DNA, the CDR3 is TGTGCCAGCAGCCACTTAGCAGGTCGGGGAAAATACAATGAGCAGTTCTTC.

This chain links TRBV2 with TRBJ2-7; 7 bases fit TRBD1. CDR1 and CDR2 from the germline V gene are SNHLY and FYNNEI. J lost 1 base, V lost 6 bases, and 0 bases had no gene match. The CDR3 loop spans 12 amino acids. The CDR3: CASRGQSYEQYF. In DNA, the CDR3 is TGTGCCAGCAGGGGACAGTCCTACGAGCAGTACTTC.

The chain recombines TRBV6-5 with TRBJ2-2; a weak D match, TRBD2 (6 bases). CDR3 length equals 13 residues. V gave up 6 bases and J gave up 6 bases, with 11 bases separating them. From germline, CDR1 is MNHEY and CDR2 SVGAGI. This CDR3 reads CASRAGRAGELFF. The CDR3 DNA reads as TGTGCCAGCAGGGCGGGAAGGGCCGGGGAGCTGTTTTTT.

Remarks on this clone: One junction end disagrees with the germline gene, perhaps due to a read error. The chain recombines TRBV6-6 with TRBJ2-5; TRBD1 aligns across 9 bases. From germline, CDR1 is MNHNY and CDR2 SVGAGI (reference sequence). The CDR3 is 15 residues long. DNA for the CDR3: TGTGCCAGCACTTACATGGGACAGGGACAAGAGACCCAGTACTTC. Its protein is CASTYMGQGQETQYF.

The chain carries TRBV2 and TRBJ2-2, with 7 bases fitting TRBD2. With 7 bases clipped from V and 1 base from J, the junction kept 3 bases outside the gene matches. Germline CDR1 SNHLY, CDR2 FYNNEI. The CDR3 covers 14 residues. For the CDR3, the DNA is TGTGCCAGCATTGGACTAGGGAACACCGGGGAGCTGTTTTTT. It translates to CASIGLGNTGELFF.

V gene TRBV7-2 combines with J gene TRBJ2-5; 7 positions agree with TRBD1. The CDR3 has 15 residues. Germline CDR1 is SGHTA and CDR2 is FQGNSA. Trimming removed 4 bases from V and 5 bases from J; junction bases left unmatched: 10. The CDR3 sequence is CASSSPSKTGETQYF. The CDR3 nucleotides are TGTGCCAGCAGCTCCCCCTCCAAGACAGGGGAGACCCAGTACTTC. Full variable domain (missing parts from reference TRBV7-2 and TRBJ2-5): GAGVSQSPSNKVTEKGKDVELRCDPISGHTALYWYRQSLGQGLEFLIYFQGNSAPDKSGLPSDRFSAERTGGSVSTLTIQRTQQEDSAVYLCASSSPSKTGETQYFGPGTRLLVL.

The chain links TRBV11-1 to TRBJ2-5, with 10 bases matching TRBD2. The end of the DNA aligns better with TRBJ2-7, so the J call may be wrong. The CDR3 loop spans 15 amino acids. CDR1 and CDR2 (germline): SGHAT, FQDESV (reference sequence). The DNA for the CDR3 is TGTGCCAGCAGCCTTCCGGGACTAGCGAACTACGAGCAGTACTTC. Amino acid sequence: CASSLPGLANYEQYF.